This passage covers 32 T cell receptor beta chains from one sample sequenced in a study of shared clonotypes between healthy human individuals. Naive CD8 cells comprised CD45RO-negative, CCR7-positively selected cells, excluding terminally differentiated effector memory CD45RA+ cells. Repertoires were generated with immunoSEQ multiplex PCR, while TCRdb's copy carries only in-frame clones and drops some. The data contain hundreds of thousands of clones, 92% of them singletons. Sequencing was performed on naive CD8+ T cells sorted from blood. The origin of the receptors is a man in his thirties or forties in good health.

The V and J genes are TRBV11-2 and TRBJ2-7; D call uncertain. CDR1 SGHAT and CDR2 FQNNGV come from the germline V gene. The CDR3 length is 13 residues. V lost 5 bases and J lost 7, with 15 bases in between. CDR3 in amino acids: CASSPEWVEEQYF. Here the CDR3 DNA reads TGTGCCAGCAGCCCGGAGTGGGTGGAGGAGCAGTACTTC.

The genes are TRBV7-9 and TRBJ1-4, with TRBD1 matching 12 bases. The ends lost 4 bases at V and 7 bases at J; junction bases unmatched: 16. Germline loops: CDR1 SEHNR, CDR2 FQNEAQ (reference sequence). The CDR3 consists of 19 residues. CDR3 residues: CASSSTAGTGGVRSEKLFF. In nucleotides, the CDR3 is TGTGCCAGCAGCTCAACAGCCGGGACAGGGGGCGTTCGTAGTGAAAAACTGTTTTTT.

The chain couples TRBV6-1 to TRBJ2-1, with TRBD1 matching over 9 bases. The CDR3 has 15 amino acids. Germline assignment: CDR1 MNHNS and CDR2 SASEGT. The trim removed 5 bases at V and 3 bases at J, leaving 5 bases unmatched. The CDR3 DNA reads as TGTGCCAGCAGTTCCGGGACAGGGTACTACAATGAGCAGTTCTTC. This codes for CASSSGTGYYNEQFF.

In DNA form, the CDR3 reads TGTGCCAGCAGCTTTATCCCAGGGGATAATGGCTACACCTTC. Protein: CASSFIPGDNGYTF. V gene TRBV9 combines with J gene TRBJ1-2, with D tentatively TRBD1 (6 bases). V was pared by 4 bases and J by 6 bases, with 16 bases between. The CDR3 sequence is 14 residues long. The germline gives CDR1 SGDLS, CDR2 YYNGEE.

The V and J genes are TRBV10-1 and TRBJ2-5, with D possibly matching TRBD1 (6 bases). Germline V gene sequence: CDR1 WNHNN, CDR2 SYGVQD (reference sequence). This CDR3 is 13 amino acids long. V gave up 7 bases and J gave up 5 bases, with 14 bases separating them. The CDR3 reads CASTGQSIETQYF. In nucleotides, the CDR3 is TGCGCCAGCACCGGACAGAGCATTGAGACCCAGTACTTC.

This clone came up a few times. Other DNA variants within this sample encode the same CDR3. The chain combines TRBV5-6 with TRBJ1-5, with D uncertain. The germline V gene encodes CDR1 SGHDT and CDR2 YYEEEE. V was pared by 0 bases and J by 0 bases, with 1 base between. The CDR3 has 13 amino acids. CDR3 residues: CASSLGSNQPQHF. Here the CDR3 DNA reads TGTGCCAGCAGCTTGGGTAGCAATCAGCCCCAGCATTTT.

This clone appeared a single time. The chain couples TRBV9 to TRBJ1-1; no definite D call. CDR3 length: 14 residues. V was shortened by 3 bases and J by 0 bases, with 9 bases between the two germline ends. Germline V gives CDR1 SGDLS, CDR2 YYNGEE. The CDR3 DNA follows: TGTGCCAGCAGCGCAGATTGGATGAACACTGAAGCTTTCTTT. It translates to CASSADWMNTEAFF.

The CDR3 here is CASSALSYEQYF. CDR3 coding DNA: TGTGCCAGCAGTGCCCTTTCCTACGAGCAGTACTTC. The rearrangement joins TRBV28 to TRBJ2-7; D ambiguous. The germline V gene has CDR1 MDHEN and CDR2 SYDVKM. Trimming took 5 bases from V and 1 from J, leaving 6 bases between them. CDR3 size: 12 residues.

The gene calls are TRBV27 and TRBJ1-1, with 7 bases identical to TRBD1. V lost 3 bases and J lost 2; bases outside the gene matches: 12. The germline gives CDR1 MNHEY, CDR2 SMNVEV (reference sequence). The CDR3 loop spans 17 amino acids. CDR3 residues: CASSFLGGALVNTEAFF. In DNA form, the CDR3 reads TGTGCCAGCAGTTTCTTAGGGGGCGCATTAGTAAACACTGAAGCTTTCTTT.

V gene TRBV7-8 combines with J gene TRBJ2-7, with 10 bases that match TRBD1. Germline V gene data show CDR1 as SGHVS and CDR2 as FQNEAQ. The ends lost 6 bases at V and 1 base at J; junction bases unmatched: 6. The CDR3 runs 15 residues. As DNA, the CDR3 is TGTGCCAGCAGTCGCCGGGACAGGGGTTCCTACGAGCAGTACTTC. It yields the protein CASSRRDRGSYEQYF.

The chain has TRBV27 and TRBJ2-7; no clear D. V lost 6 bases, J lost 3 bases, and 9 bases lay in between. Germline CDR1 and CDR2: MNHEY and SMNVEV (reference sequence). The CDR3 is made up of 12 amino acids. The CDR3 is CASRTPHYEQYF. DNA for the CDR3: TGTGCCAGCAGAACCCCCCACTACGAGCAGTACTTC.

Of note for this clone: The junction departs from the called germline gene at one end, perhaps through a read error. V and J are TRBV5-1 and TRBJ1-4; 7 nucleotides match TRBD1. Germline CDR1 SGHRS, CDR2 YFSETQ. The CDR3 is made up of 16 amino acids. In nucleotides, the CDR3 is TGCGCCAGCAGGAGGGGGACCGGGACAGCTAATGGAAAACTGTTTTTT. This codes for CASRRGTGTANGKLFF. Full variable domain (missing parts from reference TRBV5-1 and TRBJ1-4): KAGVTQTPRYLIKTRGQQVTLSCSPISGHRSVSWYQQTPGQGLQFLFEYFSETQRNKGNFPGRFSGRQFSNSRSEMNVSTLELGDSALYLCASRRGTGTANGKLFFGSGTQLSVL.

The count of this clone is one. V usage is TRBV6-5 and J usage is TRBJ2-7; either TRBD1 or TRBD2 may fit D (6 bases each). The germline gives CDR1 MNHEY, CDR2 SVGAGI. Between the trimmed V and J ends, which lost 7 bases and 0 bases, there was a span of 10 bases. The length of the CDR3 is 13 residues. This CDR3 is CASNKGGSYEQYF. The CDR3 DNA reads TGTGCCAGCAATAAGGGGGGCTCCTACGAGCAGTACTTC.

This clone showed up just a few times. The rearrangement uses TRBV11-2 and TRBJ2-5; D is possibly TRBD1 (6 bases). This CDR3 is built from 16 residues. Trimming took off 4 bases at V and 3 bases at J, with 18 bases between the two ends. CDR1 SGHAT and CDR2 FQNNGV come from the germline V gene. CDR3: CASSSYHRDQEETQYF. DNA for the CDR3: TGTGCCAGCAGCTCATACCACAGGGATCAAGAAGAGACCCAGTACTTC.

V and J are TRBV5-1 and TRBJ2-5, with no clear D. CDR1 is SGHRS, CDR2 YFSETQ, per germline. Trimming took off 4 bases at V and 4 bases at J, with 17 bases between the two ends. The CDR3 loop spans 15 amino acids. The CDR3 sequence: CASSPRPGLVETQYF. In DNA form, the CDR3 reads TGCGCCAGCAGCCCCAGGCCGGGCCTGGTAGAGACCCAGTACTTC. Looking up the rest from reference TRBV5-1 and TRBJ2-5 gives the full variable domain: KAGVTQTPRYLIKTRGQQVTLSCSPISGHRSVSWYQQTPGQGLQFLFEYFSETQRNKGNFPGRFSGRQFSNSRSEMNVSTLELGDSALYLCASSPRPGLVETQYFGPGTRLLVL.

The V call is TRBV2, the J call TRBJ2-1, with no clear D. Germline loops: CDR1 SNHLY, CDR2 FYNNEI. This CDR3 contains 13 residues. V was clipped by 10 bases and J by 3 bases, with 13 bases between them. The CDR3 here is CAMELRDYNEQFF. CDR3 nucleotide sequence: TGTGCCATGGAGCTTCGAGACTACAATGAGCAGTTCTTC.

This clone was seen more than once but under ten times. This chain connects TRBV11-2 to TRBJ2-5; D gene unclear. This CDR3 is 15 amino acids long. V lost 0 bases to trimming and J lost 2 bases, with 10 bases between them. The germline gives CDR1 SGHAT, CDR2 FQNNGV. DNA of the CDR3: TGTGCCAGCAGCTTAGATTGGCCGGTACAAGAGACCCAGTACTTC. As protein: CASSLDWPVQETQYF.

As for this clone: It is likely a read error: a sequence one base away is far more abundant. Different DNA sequences within this sample yield the same CDR3. CDR3 nucleotides: TGTGCCAGCAGTTTGGGTCAGCCCCAGCATTTT. Translating gives CASSLGQPQHF. The chain is built from TRBV28 and TRBJ1-5, with D unresolved. The germline V and J ends were trimmed by 3 bases and 6 bases, with 3 bases remaining between them. This CDR3 region has 11 residues. CDR1 and CDR2 from the germline V gene are MDHEN and SYDVKM.

The chain employs TRBV9 and TRBJ2-6; 8 positions match TRBD1. The V segment lost 2 bases and the J segment 0 bases; nucleotides outside the gene matches: 13. CDR1 SGDLS and CDR2 YYNGEE come from the germline V gene. This CDR3 has 20 amino acids. The CDR3 loop reads CASSVSQNQGARSGANVLTF. CDR3 nucleotides: TGTGCCAGCAGCGTTTCCCAAAACCAGGGGGCGCGCTCTGGGGCCAACGTCCTGACTTTC.

J is TRBJ1-5 and V is TRBV9; TRBD1 matches 7 bases. Germline assignment: CDR1 SGDLS and CDR2 YYNGEE. After removal of 4 bases from V and 3 bases from J, the junction contained 7 bases not matched to a gene. The CDR3 loop spans 15 amino acids. CDR3 in amino acids: CASSLGQAHNQPQHF. As DNA, the CDR3 is TGTGCCAGCAGCCTTGGACAGGCTCACAATCAGCCCCAGCATTTT.

The rearrangement uses TRBV10-3 and TRBJ1-2; D is uncertain. Per the germline V gene, CDR1 is ENHRY and CDR2 is SYGVKD. This CDR3 is built from 14 residues. V was shortened by 0 bases and J by 4 bases, with 9 bases between the two germline ends. The CDR3 region has the DNA TGTGCCATCAGTGAGTCGGGCGTCCTCTATGGCTACACCTTC. Translated, it gives CAISESGVLYGYTF.

The rearrangement joins TRBV5-1 to TRBJ1-5, with D possibly TRBD1 on 5 matching bases. The V gene's germline CDR1 is SGHRS and CDR2 YFSETQ. Trimming removed 0 bases from V and 0 bases from J, with 7 bases in between. The CDR3 loop spans 15 amino acids. DNA for the CDR3: TGCGCCAGCAGCTTGGGGGGCCTTAGCAATCAGCCCCAGCATTTT. It encodes CASSLGGLSNQPQHF.

The V call is TRBV29-1, the J call TRBJ1-1, with a tentative D call TRBD1 (6 bases). CDR1 and CDR2 (germline): SQVTM, ANQGSEA. The CDR3 has 16 amino acids. V was trimmed by 4 bases and J by 1 base, leaving 19 bases between them. CDR3 sequence: CSVVGQSISPNTEAFF. The CDR3, as DNA: TGCAGCGTTGTTGGACAGAGCATATCTCCGAACACTGAAGCTTTCTTT.

This clone was found once. The J gene is TRBJ1-2, the V gene TRBV19, with D perhaps matching TRBD1 (5 bases). The germline gives CDR1 LNHDA, CDR2 SQIVND (reference sequence). V lost 5 bases and J lost 5, with 15 bases in between. This CDR3 is built from 14 residues. The CDR3 DNA reads TGTGCCAGTAGTCTCGGGGGTCGGTTGTATGGCTACACCTTC. Its translation is CASSLGGRLYGYTF.

This clone came up once. The chain combines TRBV4-3 with TRBJ1-5, with 7 nucleotides matching TRBD1. The trim removed 0 bases at V and 7 bases at J, leaving 12 bases unmatched. This CDR3 has 17 amino acids. Germline CDR1 LGHNA, CDR2 YSLEER. The CDR3 nucleotides are TGCGCCAGCAGCCAAGAGCACAGGGGATCCCCCTACCAGCCCCAGCATTTT. Amino acid sequence: CASSQEHRGSPYQPQHF.

The chain recombines TRBV28 with TRBJ2-3; D is unclear. Deletions cut 5 bases from V and 2 bases from J, with 11 bases between. The CDR3 covers 14 residues. Germline values: CDR1 MDHEN, CDR2 SYDVKM. The CDR3 sequence is CASSLSPFTDTQYF. The CDR3 region has the DNA TGTGCCAGCAGTCTTAGCCCGTTCACAGATACGCAGTATTTT. Full variable domain (outside the CDR3, taken from reference TRBV28 and TRBJ2-3): DVKVTQSSRYLVKRTGEKVFLECVQDMDHENMFWYRQDPGLGLRLIYFSYDVKMKEKGDIPEGYSVSREKKERFSLILESASTNQTSMYLCASSLSPFTDTQYFGPGTRLTVL.

V usage is TRBV15 and J usage is TRBJ2-3; D is undetermined. Germline V gives CDR1 LNHNV, CDR2 YYDKDF (reference sequence). There are 15 residues in the CDR3. Between the trimmed V and J ends, which lost 0 bases and 2 bases, there was a span of 9 bases. The CDR3 region is CATSRDSPYTDTQYF. Written as DNA, the CDR3 is TGTGCCACCAGCAGAGACAGCCCGTACACAGATACGCAGTATTTT.

This clone has a single count. The chain joins TRBV6-1 to TRBJ1-1; 8 bases agree with TRBD1. V shed 6 bases and J 5 bases; nucleotides not matched to a gene: 8. The germline V gene has CDR1 MNHNS and CDR2 SASEGT. The CDR3 loop spans 14 amino acids. The CDR3 region has the DNA TGTGCCAGCAGCCTCGGACAGGGCGGAACTGAAGCTTTCTTT. Translating it yields CASSLGQGGTEAFF.

The table lists this clone with a count of one. CDR3 DNA: TGTGCCAGCAGCCAGAAGCCCACAGATACGCAGTATTTT. Its translation is CASSQKPTDTQYF. The chain uses TRBV7-9 and TRBJ2-3; D remains unclear. The CDR3 totals 13 residues. Germline V lookup: CDR1 SEHNR, CDR2 FQNEAQ (reference sequence). V shed 5 bases and J shed 2 bases, with 8 bases lying between them.

V is TRBV27 and J is TRBJ2-2, with TRBD1 matching over 9 bases. Germline V gives CDR1 MNHEY, CDR2 SMNVEV (reference sequence). The CDR3 is 17 residues long. The V gene end was trimmed by 5 bases and the J gene end by 1 base; junction bases not matched to a gene: 8. The DNA for the CDR3 is TGTGCCAGCAGTCTCCCCCCGGGACAGGGGAACACCGGGGAGCTGTTTTTT. Translating gives CASSLPPGQGNTGELFF.

This chain connects TRBV5-8 to TRBJ2-1; 11 bases match TRBD2. Unmatched junction bases numbered 10, after V lost 4 bases and J lost 7 bases. The CDR3 consists of 16 residues. Germline assignment: CDR1 SGHTS and CDR2 YDEGEE. CDR3 bases: TGTGCCAGCAGCCTAGTTAGGACTAGCGGGTTGAATGAGCAGTTCTTC. This codes for CASSLVRTSGLNEQFF.

The J gene is TRBJ2-4, the V gene TRBV7-9, with 7 bases matching TRBD1. CDR3 length equals 15 residues. Germline V gene lookup returns CDR1 SEHNR and CDR2 FQNEAQ (reference sequence). Trimming removed 5 bases from V and 10 bases from J; junction bases left unmatched: 14. The CDR3 spells CASSPRTGAAVIQYF. The DNA of the CDR3 is TGTGCCAGCAGCCCCCGAACAGGGGCCGCTGTGATTCAGTACTTC.